This record looks at one T cell receptor beta chain sequence and its context. Which antigen it targets is not known. The record has no base qualities; no much larger clone is one base away. The immunoSEQ Assay, a bias-controlled multiplex PCR, was used to amplify TCRbeta CDR3 regions from genomic DNA. The study's own analysis went as follows. Nucleated cell counts per sample were estimated from amplification of reference gene primers within the assay. To quantify the absolute abundance of each unique TCRbeta CDR3 rearrangement, sequence reads were collapsed and filtered. Productive Simpson clonality was computed per sample as the square root of Simpson's diversity index over productive rearrangements. In its TCRdb copy, this immuneACCESS table keeps in-frame sequences only and misses some clones. Where compared with another copy, unresolved V genes explain less than half of these, and the others have no known cause. That table gives V, J and clone size, and the DNA gave D and trimming. The sample contains 120,000 or so clones, about 70% of them found a single time. Roughly 2.2% of the sample rests with the top ten.

Whole blood was collected in K2EDTA tubes by collaborating institutions according to the institutions' own protocols. For TCRbeta analysis, collaborators shipped samples in one of three forms: frozen whole blood, isolated PBMCs, or DNA extracted from either of those sample types. The sample belongs to a study of blood T cell repertoires in COVID-19 (dated by TCRdb to about 2020). Study-wide context: Samples covering the acute and convalescent phases of COVID-19 were provided by collaborators in the United States, Italy and Spain. The prospective study material was composed of cDNA or gDNA derived from T cells, B-cell-depleted T cells, or PBMCs. Deeply sampled blood TCRbeta repertoires from subjects exposed to, actively infected with, or recovered from COVID-19 were included in the dataset. The repertoires were released in a freely available public database intended as a resource for research on the immune response to SARS-CoV-2. Samples came from the ongoing ImmuneRACE study (first 160 participants) plus 1,254 subjects from 6 global collaborators. A de-identified subject ID, COVID-19 status, age in years and sex were almost always included in the sample metadata. Where HLA class I and class II types were available, the types were taken from metadata supplied by the sample provider, not from assay-based typing. The research as a whole found: The quantity of clinical and demographic metadata differed by source and by participant and was supplied without curation.

Sequenced sample: peripheral blood. This TCR was sampled from a woman aged 65 to 85 with acute or convalescent COVID-19.

The CDR3 region: CAWSVNRGPLYEQYF. The nucleotide sequence reads TGTGCCTGGAGTGTAAACAGGGGGCCCCTCTACGAGCAGTACTTC. This sequence uses TRBV30 and TRBJ2-7, with 9 junctional bases fitting TRBD1. V and J are trimmed by 0 bases and 3 bases, and the gene matches miss 6 bases of the junction. Including cysteine and phenylalanine, the CDR3 has 15 amino acids. Only the CDR3 region is kept as DNA, spanning 45 bases read in frame from base 1. The germline V gene encodes CDR1 GTSNPN and CDR2 SVGIG (reference sequence).